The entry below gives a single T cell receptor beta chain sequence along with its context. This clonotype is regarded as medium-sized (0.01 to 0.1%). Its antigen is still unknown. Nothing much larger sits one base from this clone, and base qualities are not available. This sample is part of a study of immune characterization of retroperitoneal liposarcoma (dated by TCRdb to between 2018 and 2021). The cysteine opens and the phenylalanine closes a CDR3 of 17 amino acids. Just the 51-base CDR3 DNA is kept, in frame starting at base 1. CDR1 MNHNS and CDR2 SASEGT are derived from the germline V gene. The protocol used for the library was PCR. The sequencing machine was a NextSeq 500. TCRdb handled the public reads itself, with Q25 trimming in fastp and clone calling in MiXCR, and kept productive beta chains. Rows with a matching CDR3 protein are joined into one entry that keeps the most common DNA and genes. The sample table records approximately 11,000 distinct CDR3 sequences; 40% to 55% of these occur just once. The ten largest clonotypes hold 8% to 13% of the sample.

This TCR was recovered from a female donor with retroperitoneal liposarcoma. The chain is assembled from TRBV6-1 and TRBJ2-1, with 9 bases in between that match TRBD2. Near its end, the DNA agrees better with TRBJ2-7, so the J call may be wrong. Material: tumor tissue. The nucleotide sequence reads TGTGCCAGCACAAGTTTTTATAGCGGGAGTCCGAACAATGAGCAGTACTTC. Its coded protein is CASTSFYSGSPNNEQYF.